This T cell receptor beta chain was identified in a study of low-dose radiotherapy and immunotherapy resistance in tumors. Whole-study context: Cohort 1 was treated with 0.5 Gy per fraction at 2-week intervals, amounting to 6.5 Gy overall. A dose of 300 mg of oral aspirin was taken by patients daily for four cycles from cycle 1 day 1.

The CDR3 sequence is 13 residues long. The V gene's germline CDR1 is LGHNA and CDR2 YNFKEQ. TRAV- and TRBV-specific primers primed first-strand cDNA, covering alpha and beta chains. With a V-primer adapter and a constant-region primer, TCRs were amplified for around 20 PCR cycles. MiXCR, applied by TCRdb to the reads, yields one record per CDR3 protein. This sample has some 71,000 distinct CDR3 sequences, with less than 40% found just once. Time point reported: before trial treatment. As their treatment, donors received nivolumab, ipilimumab, aspirin, low-dose cyclophosphamide and low-dose radiotherapy.

The source was PBMCs, collected before treatment. The TCR sequence derives from a female donor with ovarian cancer. The chain combines TRBV4-2 with TRBJ2-4, with D perhaps TRBD1 or TRBD2 (5 bases each). Gene TRBJ2-7 matches the end of the DNA better, so the J call may be wrong. The CDR3 region is CASSQTGPYEQYF. CDR3 sequence (DNA): TGTGCCAGCAGCCAAACGGGACCCTACGAGCAGTACTTC.